The entry below describes one T cell receptor (beta chain). The antigen is unknown. This sample was taken from a study of T cells after yellow fever vaccination. Across the whole study: Fractions containing few cells were prepared with SMART-Seq v4 Ultra Low Input. General study findings and limits: Relatively few clonotypes were ones that appeared in both CD4 and CD8 compartments. Boosting was followed by the reappearance of most primary-vaccination clones (approximately 95% CD4, 85% to 90% CD8).

The TCR cDNA carried a universal primer site and UMIs from 5'RACE template switching. TCRdb processed the 5' RACE reads anew with MiXCR; each CDR3 protein has one entry. This repertoire shows 150,000 to 200,000 distinct CDR3 sequences, around 9.3% found once; its top ten account for about a third. The CDR3 has 15 residues. In germline, CDR1 is MGHRA, CDR2 YSYEKL. The V and J ends lost 5 bases and 1 base respectively, with 12 bases between them. This clonotype was obtained from a young man who received the YFV17D yellow fever vaccine. V usage is TRBV4-1 and J usage is TRBJ1-5; D perhaps matches TRBD1 (5 bases). This specimen consisted of CD8+ T cells sorted from PBMCs, obtained 45 days after the yellow fever booster vaccination. CDR3 DNA sequence: TGCGCCAGCAGCGTCGGGGGAAAGAGCAATCAGCCCCAGCATTTT. It codes for CASSVGGKSNQPQHF.